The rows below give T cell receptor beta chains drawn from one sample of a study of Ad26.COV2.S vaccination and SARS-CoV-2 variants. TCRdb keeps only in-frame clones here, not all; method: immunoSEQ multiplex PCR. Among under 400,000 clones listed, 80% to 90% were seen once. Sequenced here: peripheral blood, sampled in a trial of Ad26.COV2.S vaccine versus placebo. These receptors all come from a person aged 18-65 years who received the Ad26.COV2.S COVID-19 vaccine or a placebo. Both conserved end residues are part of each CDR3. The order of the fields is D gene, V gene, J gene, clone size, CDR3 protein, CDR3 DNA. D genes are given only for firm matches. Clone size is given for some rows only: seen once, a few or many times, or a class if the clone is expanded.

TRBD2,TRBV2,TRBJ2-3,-,CASLLAGASDTQYF,TGTGCCAGCTTACTAGCGGGGGCTTCAGATACGCAGTATTTT
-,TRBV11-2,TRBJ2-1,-,CASSLELRVNEQFF,TGTGCCAGCAGCTTAGAGCTCAGGGTCAATGAGCAGTTCTTC
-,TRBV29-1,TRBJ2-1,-,CSVDQTPNEQFF,TGCAGCGTCGACCAAACCCCGAATGAGCAGTTCTTC
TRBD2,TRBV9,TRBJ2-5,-,CASSPRPRTSGAQETQYF,TGTGCCAGCAGCCCTAGGCCTAGGACTAGCGGCGCCCAAGAGACCCAGTACTTC
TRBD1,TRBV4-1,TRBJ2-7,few,CASSQDRSGTGGYEQYF,TGCGCCAGCAGCCAAGATCGGTCTGGGACAGGAGGCTACGAGCAGTACTTC
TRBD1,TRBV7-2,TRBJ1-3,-,CASSQTRGNTIYF,TGTGCCAGCAGCCAGACCAGGGGGAACACCATATATTTT
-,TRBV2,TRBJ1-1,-,CASIRFEDSEAFF,TGTGCCAGCATCCGCTTTGAGGACAGTGAAGCTTTCTTT
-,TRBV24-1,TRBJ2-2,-,CATSDLRAPPGELFF,TGTGCCACCAGTGATTTACGGGCCCCTCCCGGGGAGCTGTTTTTT
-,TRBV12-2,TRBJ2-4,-,CASRFYRGSKNIQYF,TGTGCAAGTCGCTTTTACAGGGGTTCCAAAAACATTCAGTACTTC
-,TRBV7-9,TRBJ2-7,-,CASSSQTGRAEYF,TGTGCCAGCAGCTCACAGACAGGACGGGCGGAGTACTTC
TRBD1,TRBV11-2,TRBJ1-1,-,CASSLDLQGMNTEAFF,TGTGCCAGCAGCTTAGATTTACAGGGGATGAACACTGAAGCTTTCTTT
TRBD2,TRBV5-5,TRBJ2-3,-,CASSLDSGRGTQYF,TGTGCCAGCAGCTTGGATAGCGGGCGGGGTACGCAGTATTTT
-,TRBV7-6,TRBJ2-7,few,CASSLELSADRYEQYF,TGTGCCAGCAGCTTGGAGCTATCAGCTGATCGCTACGAGCAGTACTTC
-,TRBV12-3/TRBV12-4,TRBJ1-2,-,CASSLRTYGYTF,TGTGCCAGCAGTCTGAGGACCTATGGCTACACCTTC
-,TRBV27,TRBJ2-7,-,CASSSYPSRGLGSYEQYF,TGTGCCAGCAGTTCTTACCCCTCGCGAGGGCTGGGGTCCTACGAGCAGTACTTC
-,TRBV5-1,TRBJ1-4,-,CASSREGGTTTNEKLFF,TGCGCCAGCAGCCGGGAAGGGGGGACCACAACTAATGAAAAACTGTTTTTT
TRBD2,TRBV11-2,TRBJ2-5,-,CASSFSGGPGETQYF,TGTGCCAGCAGCTTCTCGGGGGGGCCTGGGGAGACCCAGTACTTC